The rows below give T cell receptor beta chains drawn from one sample of a study of CD8+ T cells in alopecia areata. The assay was immunoSEQ multiplex PCR, and TCRdb's table has in-frame clones only and misses some. This table holds roughly 220,000 clones, approximately 72% found once. The sample was CD4+ T cells sorted from blood, taken at approximately week 42, from a patient treated with tofacitinib. The origin of the receptors is a human donor with alopecia areata. Each CDR3 is given with its conserved first and last residue. D genes are given only for firm matches. Clone size is not always given. Where it is, it says once, few, many or a class for expanded clones.

d_call	v_call	j_call	clone_size	cdr3_aa	cdr3_nt
NA	TRBV7-2	TRBJ1-1	few	CASSLKPGDTEAFF	TGTGCCAGCAGCCTCAAACCCGGGGACACTGAAGCTTTCTTT
NA	TRBV5-6	TRBJ1-2	NA	CASSLGQWGGYTF	TGTGCCAGCAGCCTCGGACAGTGGGGTGGCTACACCTTC
NA	TRBV2	TRBJ2-2	NA	CAGGLAPNTGELFF	TGTGCCGGCGGGCTAGCCCCGAACACCGGGGAGCTGTTTTTT
NA	TRBV7-2	TRBJ1-2	few	CASSADRDKNNYGYTF	TGTGCCAGCAGCGCAGACCGGGACAAAAATAACTATGGCTACACCTTC
NA	TRBV15	TRBJ1-5	NA	CATSRTWDPNQPQHF	TGTGCCACCAGCAGAACCTGGGACCCAAATCAGCCCCAGCATTTT
TRBD1	TRBV19	TRBJ1-4	NA	CASTLQGNNEKLFF	TGTGCCAGTACCCTACAGGGGAATAATGAAAAACTGTTTTTT
NA	TRBV18	TRBJ2-4	NA	CASSPRRDNSIQYF	TGTGCCAGCTCACCACGAAGGGACAACAGCATTCAGTACTTC
NA	TRBV30	TRBJ2-1	NA	CAWSDRSSYNEQFF	TGTGCCTGGAGCGACAGGAGCTCCTACAATGAGCAGTTCTTC
NA	TRBV27	TRBJ1-1	NA	CASSGSGQTNTEAFF	TGTGCCAGCAGTGGCTCGGGACAAACGAACACTGAAGCTTTCTTT
NA	TRBV29-1	TRBJ2-7	NA	CSVAVRLSSYEQYF	TGCAGCGTTGCGGTCAGGTTAAGCTCCTACGAGCAGTACTTC
TRBD1	TRBV7-9	TRBJ2-7	NA	CASSSTGSYEQYF	TGTGCCAGCAGCTCGACAGGGAGCTACGAGCAGTACTTC
NA	TRBV11-2	TRBJ1-6	NA	CASNPTSGIFSPLHF	TGTGCCAGCAACCCAACCTCCGGGATTTTTTCACCCCTCCACTTT
NA	TRBV30	TRBJ2-1	NA	CAWSLAGTGFF	TGTGCCTGGAGTCTCGCTGGAACAGGGTTCTTC
NA	TRBV7-3	TRBJ2-5	NA	CASSVASQETQYF	TGTGCCAGCAGCGTAGCATCCCAAGAGACCCAGTACTTC
NA	TRBV11-2	TRBJ2-5	few	CASSLVFGKMETQYF	TGTGCCAGCAGCTTAGTATTTGGGAAAATGGAGACCCAGTACTTC
NA	TRBV19	TRBJ2-7	NA	CASSPRDGNYEQYF	TGTGCCAGTAGTCCACGGGACGGGAACTACGAGCAGTACTTC
NA	TRBV6-5	TRBJ1-6	NA	CASSRVGGNSPLHF	TGTGCCAGCAGCCGAGTAGGTGGGAATTCACCCCTCCACTTT
NA	TRBV30	TRBJ2-7	NA	CAWSVLGAYEQYF	TGTGCCTGGAGTGTACTCGGGGCTTACGAGCAGTACTTC
NA	TRBV7-2	TRBJ1-1	NA	CASSSQGGNTEAFF	TGTGCCAGCAGCTCCCAAGGGGGGAACACTGAAGCTTTCTTT
TRBD1	TRBV7-2	TRBJ2-3	NA	CASSLAGTGGIADTQYF	TGTGCCAGCAGCTTAGCCGGGACAGGGGGCATCGCAGATACGCAGTATTTT
NA	TRBV29-1	TRBJ1-2	NA	CSVDKDSPGYGYTF	TGCAGCGTTGACAAGGACAGCCCGGGGTATGGCTACACCTTC
NA	TRBV28	TRBJ1-1	NA	CASSLPELAGTEAFF	TGTGCCAGCAGTTTACCCGAACTGGCGGGCACTGAAGCTTTCTTT
NA	TRBV5-6	TRBJ2-7	NA	CASSSGHRSYEQYF	TGTGCCAGCAGCTCGGGACACAGATCCTACGAGCAGTACTTC
TRBD2	TRBV11-3	TRBJ2-7	NA	CASSFTSGGIPYEQYF	TGTGCCAGCAGCTTTACGAGCGGGGGGATTCCCTACGAGCAGTACTTC
NA	TRBV7-3	TRBJ2-7	once	CASSLYGYEQYF	TGTGCCAGCAGCTTATACGGCTACGAGCAGTACTTC
NA	TRBV7-9	TRBJ2-5	few	CASSFRIETQYF	TGTGCCAGCAGCTTTAGGATTGAGACCCAGTACTTC
NA	TRBV11-3	TRBJ1-6	NA	CASSLSGEAPLHF	TGTGCCAGCAGCTTATCGGGGGAGGCACCCCTCCACTTT
TRBD1	TRBV5-6	TRBJ1-1	NA	CASSRQGVNTEAFF	TGTGCCAGCAGCAGACAGGGCGTGAACACTGAAGCTTTCTTT
TRBD1	TRBV29-1	TRBJ2-5	NA	CSVDQGAQETQYF	TGCAGCGTTGACCAGGGGGCCCAAGAGACCCAGTACTTC
NA	TRBV5-4	TRBJ2-5	NA	CASSLEAETQYF	TGTGCCAGCAGCTTGGAAGCGGAGACCCAGTACTTC
NA	TRBV7-2	TRBJ2-2	NA	CASSLGGANTGELFF	TGTGCCAGCAGCTTAGGCGGGGCGAACACCGGGGAGCTGTTTTTT
NA	TRBV2	TRBJ1-1	NA	CASSFSENTEAFF	TGTGCCAGCAGTTTTTCAGAGAACACTGAAGCTTTCTTT
TRBD1	TRBV30	TRBJ1-6	NA	CATITGTGDSPLHF	TGTGCCACCATAACCGGGACAGGGGATTCACCCCTCCACTTT
TRBD2	TRBV7-2	TRBJ2-5	NA	CASSWTSGGWETQYF	TGTGCCAGCAGCTGGACTAGCGGGGGTTGGGAGACCCAGTACTTC
TRBD1	TRBV29-1	TRBJ2-4	NA	CSVEAQGTGRNIQYF	TGCAGCGTTGAAGCCCAGGGGACAGGGAGAAACATTCAGTACTTC